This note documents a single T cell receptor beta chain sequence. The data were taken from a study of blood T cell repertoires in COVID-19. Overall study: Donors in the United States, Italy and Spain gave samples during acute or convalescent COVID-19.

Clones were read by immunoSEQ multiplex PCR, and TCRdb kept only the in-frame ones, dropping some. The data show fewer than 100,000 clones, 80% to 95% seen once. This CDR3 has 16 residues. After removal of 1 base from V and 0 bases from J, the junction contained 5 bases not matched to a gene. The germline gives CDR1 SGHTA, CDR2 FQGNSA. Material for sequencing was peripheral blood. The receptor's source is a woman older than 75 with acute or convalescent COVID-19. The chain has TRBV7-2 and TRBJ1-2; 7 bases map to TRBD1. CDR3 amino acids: CASSLEGTASNYGYTF. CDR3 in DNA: TGTGCCAGCAGCTTAGAGGGGACAGCCTCTAACTATGGCTACACCTTC.